This T cell receptor (beta chain) was observed in a study of response to subunit inactivated influenza vaccine. V lost 4 bases to trimming and J lost 0 bases, with 10 bases between them. The CDR3 runs to 15 residues. Germline CDR1 is MNHNS and CDR2 is SASEGT. General study findings and limits: After each seasonal influenza vaccination, few new T cells are recruited, the authors suggested.

Concerning this clonotype: Its antigen is not identified. A much larger clone differs by one base, so this may be a read error.

In TCRdb, the RT-PCR reads were re-called with MiXCR into one record per CDR3 protein. Of around 170,000 distinct CDR3 sequences listed, approximately 11% are singletons. The genes are TRBV6-1 and TRBJ1-3; no reliable D call. The specimen comprised CD8+ T cells sorted from PBMCs, sampled roughly 24 months after vaccination. The source is a man aged 50 to 69 who received an inactivated influenza vaccine. CDR3 coding DNA: TGTGCCAGCAGTGGATCGACGGCCTCTGGAAACACCATATATTTT. Translating it yields CASSGSTASGNTIYF.